A single sample gave rise to the 21 T cell receptor beta chains below, sequenced in a study of T cells in localized non-small cell lung cancer. TCRdb keeps only in-frame clones here, not all; method: immunoSEQ multiplex PCR. The sample gives about 24,000 clones, approximately 88% of which show up once; under 10% is in the top ten. The starting material was peripheral blood mononuclear cells, obtained before any cancer treatment. The receptor set was obtained from a woman aged 40 to 75 with stage III lung adenocarcinoma.

The CDR3 is CASSEVAGGPSQPQHF. The CDR3 nucleotides are TGTGCCAGCAGTGAAGTTGCGGGGGGCCCCAGCCAGCCCCAGCATTTT. The chain couples TRBV6-1 to TRBJ1-5; D may be TRBD1 (6 bases). Germline CDR1 MNHNS, CDR2 SASEGT. The CDR3 is made up of 16 amino acids. The germline V and J ends were trimmed by 1 base and 7 bases, with 17 bases remaining between them.

V usage is TRBV30 and J usage is TRBJ1-3; TRBD1 matches 8 bases. The CDR3 consists of 16 residues. V lost 1 base to trimming and J lost 0 bases; unmatched junction nucleotides: 5. Germline V gene sequence: CDR1 GTSNPN, CDR2 SVGIG (reference sequence). DNA for the CDR3: TGTGCCTGGAGTGCAGACAGGGGTTCCTCTGGAAACACCATATATTTT. The encoded protein is CAWSADRGSSGNTIYF.

The chain has TRBV2 and TRBJ2-1, with 10 positions matching TRBD2. The J segment lost 6 bases and the V segment lost 8 bases, leaving 10 bases of the junction unmatched. Germline assignment: CDR1 SNHLY and CDR2 FYNNEI. The CDR3 spans 15 residues. CDR3 sequence: CASFKRLAGLNEQFF. In DNA, the CDR3 is TGTGCCAGCTTTAAGCGACTAGCGGGCCTCAATGAGCAGTTCTTC.

The gene calls are TRBV6-5 and TRBJ1-5; D gene ambiguous. CDR3 size: 14 residues. V lost 2 bases, J lost 5 bases, and 10 bases lay in between. CDR1 MNHEY and CDR2 SVGAGI come from the germline V gene. This chain's CDR3 is CASSYQDGHQPQHF. In nucleotides, the CDR3 is TGTGCCAGCAGTTACCAGGACGGTCATCAGCCCCAGCATTTT.

This clone was counted a few times. This sequence joins TRBV15 and TRBJ1-2; TRBD1 matches at 8 bases. In germline, CDR1 is LNHNV, CDR2 YYDKDF (reference sequence). This CDR3 has 13 residues. Trimming removed 5 bases from V and 7 bases from J; junction bases left unmatched: 6. The CDR3 coding sequence is TGTGCCACCAGCGCCAGGACAGGGAGTGGCTACACCTTC. This codes for CATSARTGSGYTF.

The chain couples TRBV4-3 to TRBJ2-5; 9 nucleotides agree with TRBD2. Germline V gene lookup returns CDR1 LGHNA and CDR2 YSLEER. V was pared by 4 bases and J by 0 bases, with 6 bases of the junction left unmatched. This CDR3 has 16 amino acids. The CDR3: CASSPRLAAYQETQYF. As DNA, the CDR3 is TGCGCCAGCAGCCCCCGACTAGCGGCGTACCAAGAGACCCAGTACTTC.

The chain uses TRBV2 and TRBJ2-4, with 13 nucleotides matching TRBD2. This CDR3 comprises 19 residues. The V gene's germline CDR1 is SNHLY and CDR2 FYNNEI. V shed 3 bases and J 0 bases; nucleotides not matched to a gene: 8. The CDR3, as DNA: TGTGCCAGCAGTGACCAACTAGCGGGAGGGCCCTTAGCCAAAAACATTCAGTACTTC. Amino acids: CASSDQLAGGPLAKNIQYF. Full variable domain (missing parts from reference TRBV2 and TRBJ2-4): EPEVTQTPSHQVTQMGQEVILRCVPISNHLYFYWYRQILGQKVEFLVSFYNNEISEKSEIFDDQFSVERPDGSNFTLKIRSTKLEDSAMYFCASSDQLAGGPLAKNIQYFGAGTRLSVL.

The V call is TRBV25-1, the J call TRBJ2-1; 10 bases map to TRBD2. With V trimmed by 6 bases and J by 4 bases, 3 bases remained unmatched. CDR1 is MGHDK, CDR2 SYGVNS, per germline. The CDR3 spans 14 residues. The CDR3: CASRLAGNYNEQFF. For the CDR3, the DNA is TGTGCCAGCAGACTAGCGGGGAATTACAATGAGCAGTTCTTC.

This rearrangement joins TRBV9 to TRBJ1-1; maybe TRBD1 (6 bases). Germline V CDR1 and CDR2: SGDLS, YYNGEE. CDR3 length: 14 amino acids. V lost 4 bases and J lost 4, with 14 bases in between. This CDR3 reads CASSPTGAFTEAFF. The CDR3 coding sequence is TGTGCCAGCAGCCCCACGGGGGCATTCACTGAAGCTTTCTTT.

This chain joins TRBV18 and TRBJ2-7; D is possibly TRBD1 or TRBD2 (5 bases each). The CDR3 is made up of 19 amino acids. Germline V lookup: CDR1 KGHSH, CDR2 LQKENI. The germline V and J ends were trimmed by 4 bases and 0 bases, with 25 bases remaining between them. The CDR3 nucleotides read TGTGCCAGCTCACGCGGGCGGATCCCGCAGGGCCGTGGCTCCTACGAGCAGTACTTC. It translates to CASSRGRIPQGRGSYEQYF. Using reference TRBV18 and TRBJ2-7 for the parts outside the CDR3, the full variable domain is NAGVMQNPRHLVRRRGQEARLRCSPMKGHSHVYWYRQLPEEGLKFMVYLQKENIIDESGMPKERFSAEFPKEGPSILRIQQVVRGDSAAYFCASSRGRIPQGRGSYEQYFGPGTRLTVT.

The chain uses TRBV7-9 and TRBJ1-1; 10 bases are a match to TRBD1. Losses at the gene ends were 0 bases for V and 5 bases for J; bases not matched to a gene: 3. CDR1 is SEHNR and CDR2 is FQNEAQ in the germline V gene (reference sequence). The CDR3 spans 15 residues. CDR3 nucleotides: TGTGCCAGCAGCTTAGCAGGACAGGGGGATACTGAAGCTTTCTTT. Its translation is CASSLAGQGDTEAFF.

The chain links TRBV4-3 to TRBJ2-2; 9 bases agree with TRBD2. Germline V gives CDR1 LGHNA, CDR2 YSLEER. This CDR3 has 17 residues. V gave up 4 bases and J gave up 1 base; unmatched junction bases: 7. CDR3 in DNA: TGCGCCAGCAGCCCCTCCTTAGCGGGGGTGAACACCGGGGAGCTGTTTTTT. Residues: CASSPSLAGVNTGELFF.

The CDR3 loop is CAISPGTSIQETQYF. CDR3 DNA: TGTGCCATCTCTCCCGGGACTTCCATCCAAGAGACCCAGTACTTC. The chain joins TRBV10-3 to TRBJ2-5, with TRBD2 as a possible D gene (6 bases). V lost 8 bases and J lost 1, with 17 bases in between. CDR1 and CDR2 (germline): ENHRY, SYGVKD. This CDR3 contains 15 residues.

A note on this clone: The same CDR3 can be traced to other DNA sequences in this sample. The J gene is TRBJ2-1, the V gene TRBV9, with D unresolved. The germline gives CDR1 SGDLS, CDR2 YYNGEE. The V end was cut by 0 bases, the J end by 0 bases, with 7 bases between. The CDR3 spans 15 residues. CDR3 loop: CASSVGASSYNEQFF. The CDR3 coding sequence is TGTGCCAGCAGCGTAGGCGCGAGCTCCTACAATGAGCAGTTCTTC. Looking up the rest from reference TRBV9 and TRBJ2-1 gives the full variable domain: DSGVTQTPKHLITATGQRVTLRCSPRSGDLSVYWYQQSLDQGLQFLIQYYNGEERAKGNILERFSAQQFPDLHSELNLSSLELGDSALYFCASSVGASSYNEQFFGPGTRLTVL.

J is TRBJ2-1 and V is TRBV2; a weak D match, TRBD1 (6 bases). Trimming took off 6 bases at V and 2 bases at J, with 11 bases between the two ends. CDR1 SNHLY and CDR2 FYNNEI come from the germline V gene. This CDR3 is built from 14 residues. CDR3 in amino acids: CASRATGTYNEQFF. The CDR3, as DNA: TGTGCCAGCAGGGCTACAGGGACCTACAATGAGCAGTTCTTC.

The chain links TRBV5-8 to TRBJ2-5; 8 bases match TRBD1. The CDR3 length is 15 residues. The junction had 10 bases not matched to a gene; V was cut back by 4 bases and J by 5 bases. Germline assignment: CDR1 SGHTS and CDR2 YDEGEE. CDR3 loop: CASSRGQGTGETQYF. In DNA form, the CDR3 reads TGTGCCAGCAGCCGCGGACAGGGTACAGGGGAGACCCAGTACTTC.

The genes are TRBV18 and TRBJ1-2; D gene ambiguous. V was trimmed by 4 bases and J by 8 bases, leaving 8 bases between them. Germline assignment: CDR1 KGHSH and CDR2 LQKENI. This CDR3 region has 11 residues. CDR3: CASSRNVGYTF. The CDR3 DNA follows: TGTGCCAGCTCACGGAATGTGGGCTACACCTTC.

J is TRBJ2-1 and V is TRBV10-2; 9 bases map to TRBD2. V shed 6 bases and J 8 bases; nucleotides not matched to a gene: 17. This CDR3 has 17 residues. Looked up from germline, CDR1 is WSHSY and CDR2 is SAAADI. In DNA form, the CDR3 reads TGCGCCAGCAGGGCCCACTCGCGGGGGGGCCAGGTATATGAGCAGTTCTTC. Translation: CASRAHSRGGQVYEQFF.

The J gene is TRBJ2-7, the V gene TRBV30, with a possible D match to TRBD1 (6 bases). The CDR3 loop spans 14 amino acids. CDR1 is GTSNPN, CDR2 SVGIG, per germline (reference sequence). The V and J ends lost 4 bases and 1 base respectively, with 14 bases between them. CDR3: CAWTRDTQSYEQYF. The CDR3 nucleotides are TGTGCCTGGACCCGGGACACTCAGTCCTACGAGCAGTACTTC. Complete variable domain (other parts from reference TRBV30 and TRBJ2-7): SQTIHQWPATLVQPVGSPLSLECTVEGTSNPNLYWYRQAAGRGLQLLFYSVGIGQISSEVPQNLSASRPQDRQFILSSKKLLLSDSGFYLCAWTRDTQSYEQYFGPGTRLTVT.

This chain uses TRBV5-1 with TRBJ2-2; 8 bases are a match to TRBD2. Germline V gene data show CDR1 as SGHRS and CDR2 as YFSETQ. This CDR3 contains 15 residues. V lost 2 bases to trimming and J lost 1 base; unmatched junction nucleotides: 1. In DNA form, the CDR3 reads TGCGCCAGCAGCTTACTAGCGGTGAACACCGGGGAGCTGTTTTTT. This sequence encodes CASSLLAVNTGELFF.

This clone was seen a single time. The chain couples TRBV19 to TRBJ1-2; D not certain. V shed 7 bases and J shed 6 bases, with 15 bases lying between them. This CDR3 comprises 13 residues. Looked up from germline, CDR1 is LNHDA and CDR2 is SQIVND (reference sequence). In DNA, the CDR3 is TGTGCCAGTAACCTGGACGCCGGTGATGGCTACACCTTC. Its translation: CASNLDAGDGYTF.